A single sample is the source of the 6 T cell receptor beta chains below, sequenced in a study of T cells in localized non-small cell lung cancer. TCRdb's table, derived via immunoSEQ multiplex PCR, lists solely in-frame clones and lacks some. The sample yields under 2,500 clones, roughly 24% seen once. The material was normal lung tissue next to the tumor, obtained before any cancer treatment. The receptors stem from a male donor older than 55 with stage I lung adenocarcinoma.

In this sample, this clone turned up a few times. The rearrangement joins TRBV9 to TRBJ1-6, with D possibly matching TRBD1 (5 bases). Looked up from germline, CDR1 is SGDLS and CDR2 is YYNGEE. V lost 5 bases, J lost 0 bases, and 15 bases lay in between. There are 17 residues in the CDR3. The CDR3, as DNA: TGTGCCAGCAGTGAAGGGAGGGGAGGCTCCTATAATTCACCCCTCCACTTT. It specifies CASSEGRGGSYNSPLHF. Looking up the rest from reference TRBV9 and TRBJ1-6 gives the full variable domain: DSGVTQTPKHLITATGQRVTLRCSPRSGDLSVYWYQQSLDQGLQFLIQYYNGEERAKGNILERFSAQQFPDLHSELNLSSLELGDSALYFCASSEGRGGSYNSPLHFGNGTRLTVT.

This clone is large by share. J is TRBJ1-1 and V is TRBV9; TRBD1 matches 8 bases. The CDR3 has 13 residues. The germline V gene has CDR1 SGDLS and CDR2 YYNGEE. The J segment lost 5 bases and the V segment lost 7 bases, leaving 7 bases of the junction unmatched. CDR3 sequence: CASRQGMVTEAFF. DNA for the CDR3: TGTGCCAGCCGACAGGGGATGGTGACTGAAGCTTTCTTT.

The chain joins TRBV11-3 to TRBJ1-1; 8 bases are shared with TRBD1. The CDR3 consists of 14 residues. J gave up 4 bases and V 5 bases, and 6 bases lay outside the gene matches. CDR1 SGHNT and CDR2 YENEEA come from the germline V gene. This CDR3 is CASSPRDRGTEAFF. The DNA for the CDR3 is TGTGCCAGCAGCCCCCGCGACAGGGGCACTGAAGCTTTCTTT.

This clone is large (0.1 to 1%) within its sample. The chain carries TRBV6-8 and TRBJ1-6; a possible D gene is TRBD1 (6 bases). CDR3 length: 14 residues. Germline V lookup: CDR1 MNHGY, CDR2 SAAAGT. V was cut by 6 bases and J by 6 bases, with 12 bases left in between. Here the CDR3 reads CASRAGQPNSPLHF. DNA for the CDR3: TGTGCCAGCAGGGCAGGACAGCCTAATTCACCCCTCCACTTT.

The chain joins TRBV6-8 to TRBJ2-3; D tentatively reads TRBD1 or TRBD2 (5 bases each). CDR3 size: 15 residues. The germline V gene encodes CDR1 MNHGY and CDR2 SAAAGT. The ends were cut back, 5 bases at V and 0 bases at J, with 12 bases in the middle. The CDR3 loop is CASSDHGASTDTQYF. The CDR3 DNA reads TGTGCCAGCAGTGACCACGGGGCTAGCACAGATACGCAGTATTTT.

In this sample, this clone is medium-sized. The chain recombines TRBV11-3 with TRBJ1-1, with a weak D call TRBD1 (6 bases). The CDR3 runs to 16 residues. The V and J ends lost 0 bases and 4 bases respectively, with 15 bases between them. Germline CDR1 is SGHNT and CDR2 is YENEEA. The CDR3 region has the DNA TGTGCCAGCAGCTTAGATCCGGGGGGCGCGGGCACTGAAGCTTTCTTT. Protein product: CASSLDPGGAGTEAFF.